These T cell receptor beta chains were read from a single sample in a study of cytomegalovirus exposure and HLA in healthy donors. Sequencing used immunoSEQ multiplex PCR; TCRdb keeps in-frame clones, though not all of them. The sample has 200,000 to 300,000 clones; about 88% are singletons. Input material: PBMCs. The receptor source for this set is a man in his late teens or twenties in good health and CMV-seropositive. Both conserved end residues are part of each CDR3. Fields, in order: clone size, D gene, V gene, J gene, CDR3 protein, CDR3 DNA. A D gene is named only where the DNA matches it firmly. Clone size appears in some rows only: once, few, many, or a class for an expanded clone.

.	TRBD1	TRBV25-1	TRBJ1-1	CASSGQTLNTEAFF	TGTGCCAGTTCGGGACAGACCCTGAACACTGAAGCTTTCTTT
once	.	TRBV5-1	TRBJ2-1	CASSLKERSLSYNEQFF	TGCGCCAGCAGCTTGAAGGAGCGGTCCCTCTCCTACAATGAGCAGTTCTTC
once	.	TRBV6-5	TRBJ2-1	CASSYRPGPINEQFF	TGTGCCAGCAGTTATAGGCCAGGACCTATAAATGAGCAGTTCTTC
.	TRBD2	TRBV30	TRBJ2-7	CAWAGGERMSSYEQYF	TGTGCCTGGGCGGGGGGGGAAAGGATGAGCTCCTACGAGCAGTACTTC
.	.	TRBV5-1	TRBJ1-2	CASSLAGNYGYTF	TGCGCCAGCAGCTTGGCGGGGAACTATGGCTACACCTTC
.	.	TRBV5-6	TRBJ1-1	CASSLGGDEAFF	TGTGCCAGCAGCTTGGGAGGAGATGAAGCTTTCTTT
once	TRBD1	TRBV5-1	TRBJ1-5	CASSLTGENQPQHF	TGCGCCAGCAGCTTGACAGGGGAAAACCAGCCCCAGCATTTT
.	TRBD2	TRBV6-1	TRBJ2-2	CASISGRTGELFF	TGTGCCAGCATCAGCGGGAGGACCGGGGAGCTGTTTTTT
.	.	TRBV4-1	TRBJ2-1	CASSQAGALGHSYNEQFF	TGCGCCAGCAGCCAAGCGGGCGCCCTCGGCCACTCCTACAATGAGCAGTTCTTC
.	.	TRBV4-2	TRBJ1-1	CASSQSGGMDEAFF	TGTGCCAGCAGCCAATCCGGGGGTATGGATGAAGCTTTCTTT
few	.	TRBV7-9	TRBJ2-7	CASHSLGPLAVEQYF	TGTGCCAGCCATTCCTTGGGACCCTTGGCCGTTGAGCAGTACTTC
.	.	TRBV15	TRBJ1-1	CATSYRLNTEAFF	TGTGCCACCTCTTATCGGCTGAACACTGAAGCTTTCTTT
.	TRBD2	TRBV18	TRBJ2-7	CASSPAWTSGYEQYF	TGTGCCAGCTCACCAGCTTGGACTAGCGGCTACGAGCAGTACTTC
.	TRBD2	TRBV7-9	TRBJ2-2	CASSLVGTSGSTGELFF	TGTGCCAGCAGCTTAGTCGGGACTAGCGGTAGCACCGGGGAGCTGTTTTTT
.	TRBD1	TRBV2	TRBJ1-4	CASSETGVPNEKLFF	TGTGCCAGCAGTGAAACAGGGGTTCCTAATGAAAAACTGTTTTTT
.	TRBD1	TRBV18	TRBJ2-7	CASSPLLGGEFYEQYF	TGTGCCAGCTCCCCACTCCTAGGGGGCGAGTTCTACGAGCAGTACTTC
.	TRBD1	TRBV11-2	TRBJ2-7	CVSSLSGTGAHEQYF	TGTGTCAGCAGCTTATCCGGGACAGGGGCCCACGAGCAGTACTTC
.	.	TRBV27	TRBJ2-1	CASSPIAASYNEQFF	TGTGCCAGCAGTCCGATAGCGGCGTCTTACAATGAGCAGTTCTTC
.	.	TRBV4-2	TRBJ2-1	CASSQSILGLVGNEQFF	TGTGCCAGCAGCCAGTCAATCTTGGGACTCGTGGGGAATGAGCAGTTCTTC
.	.	TRBV27	TRBJ1-5	CASSLAGQPQHF	TGTGCCAGCAGTTTAGCCGGTCAGCCCCAGCATTTT
.	.	TRBV7-2	TRBJ2-7	CASSLDRVSSYEQYF	TGTGCCAGCAGCTTAGATCGTGTGAGCTCCTACGAGCAGTACTTC
.	.	TRBV30	TRBJ1-2	CAWRAGLGYGYTF	TGTGCCTGGAGGGCGGGACTGGGCTATGGCTACACCTTC
once	TRBD2	TRBV7-8	TRBJ2-1	CASQQAWGLQNEQFF	TGTGCCAGCCAACAGGCCTGGGGACTACAGAATGAGCAGTTCTTC
.	.	TRBV5-1	TRBJ1-1	CASSLSPPQGTEAFF	TGCGCCAGCAGCTTGAGCCCCCCCCAGGGCACTGAAGCTTTCTTT
.	.	TRBV29-1	TRBJ2-7	CSVRDTVRYEQYF	TGCAGCGTTCGGGACACCGTACGATACGAGCAGTACTTC
.	.	TRBV30	TRBJ2-7	CAWSASTGQYF	TGTGCCTGGAGTGCGTCTACCGGGCAGTACTTC
once	.	TRBV19	TRBJ2-7	CASSKRRTSGSYEQYF	TGTGCCAGTAGTAAACGACGGACGTCCGGATCCTACGAGCAGTACTTC
.	TRBD1	TRBV18	TRBJ2-5	CASRAGTGRETQYF	TGTGCCAGCCGGGCGGGGACAGGGCGCGAGACCCAGTACTTC
.	.	TRBV4-1	TRBJ2-7	CASSQGSGYYEQYF	TGCGCCAGCAGCCAAGGGAGCGGGTACTACGAGCAGTACTTC
.	TRBD1	TRBV5-4	TRBJ1-2	CASSLRGTANGYTF	TGTGCCAGCAGCCTGCGCGGGACAGCCAATGGCTACACCTTC
.	.	TRBV5-4	TRBJ2-1	CASSLGGSSYNEQFF	TGTGCCAGCAGCTTAGGCGGGTCCTCCTACAATGAGCAGTTCTTC
.	.	TRBV7-8	TRBJ2-2	CASSLVFASSDTGELFF	TGTGCCAGCAGCTTAGTTTTTGCCTCCTCGGACACCGGGGAGCTGTTTTTT
.	.	TRBV5-1	TRBJ2-1	CASSLAGWNEQFF	TGCGCCAGCAGCTTGGCCGGTTGGAATGAGCAGTTCTTC
.	.	TRBV7-9	TRBJ2-7	CASGRGSYEQYF	TGTGCCAGCGGAAGGGGATCCTACGAGCAGTACTTC
.	TRBD2	TRBV27	TRBJ2-1	CASSFGGGGDDEQFF	TGTGCCAGCAGTTTTGGCGGGGGTGGGGATGATGAGCAGTTCTTC
once	.	TRBV5-1	TRBJ2-1	CASSQGGDYNEQFF	TGCGCCAGCAGCCAAGGAGGAGACTACAATGAGCAGTTCTTC
.	TRBD1	TRBV27	TRBJ1-1	CASSPTGGWNTEAFF	TGTGCCAGCAGTCCAACAGGGGGCTGGAACACTGAAGCTTTCTTT
.	.	TRBV21-1	TRBJ1-4	CASSKVPGLGNEKLFF	TGTGCCAGCAGCAAAGTGCCCGGTCTGGGAAATGAAAAACTGTTTTTT
.	.	TRBV15	TRBJ2-1	CATSRAGPEQFF	TGTGCCACCAGCAGAGCAGGGCCTGAGCAGTTCTTC
once	TRBD1	TRBV5-1	TRBJ2-7	CASARGPLYEQYF	TGCGCCAGCGCGAGGGGGCCCCTATACGAGCAGTACTTC
.	.	TRBV5-1	TRBJ2-5	CASSVGSLYQETQYF	TGCGCCAGCAGCGTGGGATCTCTCTACCAAGAGACCCAGTACTTC
.	TRBD1	TRBV28	TRBJ2-1	CASSYPIDRGGYEQFF	TGTGCCAGCAGTTACCCCATTGACAGGGGTGGTTATGAGCAGTTCTTC
.	.	TRBV29-1	TRBJ1-1	CSVHGHRARTEAFF	TGCAGCGTCCATGGACACCGGGCTCGAACTGAAGCTTTCTTT
.	TRBD1	TRBV9	TRBJ1-2	CASSVGDRGSTWGYTF	TGTGCCAGCAGCGTTGGGGACAGGGGGTCAACGTGGGGCTACACCTTC
.	.	TRBV11-2	TRBJ2-2	CASSLIGKPNTGELFF	TGTGCCAGCAGCTTAATTGGGAAGCCAAACACCGGGGAGCTGTTTTTT
.	TRBD2	TRBV15	TRBJ2-1	CATSIAGGPYNEQFF	TGTGCCACCAGCATAGCGGGGGGGCCCTACAATGAGCAGTTCTTC
.	TRBD2	TRBV9	TRBJ2-7	CASSVGASGGSYEQYF	TGTGCCAGCAGCGTAGGGGCTAGCGGGGGCTCCTACGAGCAGTACTTC
.	.	TRBV28	TRBJ1-1	CAISRGSWNTEAFF	TGTGCCATATCACGGGGCTCATGGAACACTGAAGCTTTCTTT
.	.	TRBV5-1	TRBJ2-2	CASSLGQTNTGELFF	TGCGCCAGCAGCTTGGGGCAGACGAACACCGGGGAGCTGTTTTTT
.	TRBD1	TRBV30	TRBJ1-4	CAWRRQGVGEKLFF	TGTGCCTGGAGACGACAGGGGGTCGGGGAAAAACTGTTTTTT
.	.	TRBV20-1	TRBJ1-1	CSARRGGEAFF	TGCAGTGCACGGAGGGGGGGCGAAGCTTTCTTT
once	.	TRBV2	TRBJ1-4	CASSDTGMITTNEKLFF	TGTGCCAGCAGTGATACAGGGATGATTACAACTAATGAAAAACTGTTTTTT
.	TRBD1	TRBV28	TRBJ2-2	CASRSPQGDRGLSGELFF	TGTGCCAGCAGATCCCCACAAGGGGACAGGGGGCTATCGGGGGAGCTGTTTTTT
.	TRBD2	TRBV28	TRBJ2-3	CASSLALAGGRDTQYF	TGTGCCAGCAGTCTTGCACTAGCGGGAGGGCGGGATACGCAGTATTTT
.	.	TRBV6-1	TRBJ1-2	CASSRPDLLVYTF	TGTGCCAGCAGCCGTCCTGACTTACTCGTGTACACCTTC
.	.	TRBV11-3	TRBJ1-1	CASSLGWNTEAFF	TGTGCCAGCAGCCTAGGGTGGAACACTGAAGCTTTCTTT
.	.	TRBV30	TRBJ2-1	CAWSVMASSYNEQFF	TGTGCCTGGAGTGTAATGGCGAGTTCCTACAATGAGCAGTTCTTC
.	.	TRBV29-1	TRBJ2-7	CSVDLSGSYEQYF	TGCAGCGTTGACCTTAGCGGCTCCTACGAGCAGTACTTC
.	TRBD1	TRBV5-1	TRBJ2-3	CASTLTGATDTQYF	TGCGCCAGCACCCTGACAGGGGCGACGGATACGCAGTATTTT